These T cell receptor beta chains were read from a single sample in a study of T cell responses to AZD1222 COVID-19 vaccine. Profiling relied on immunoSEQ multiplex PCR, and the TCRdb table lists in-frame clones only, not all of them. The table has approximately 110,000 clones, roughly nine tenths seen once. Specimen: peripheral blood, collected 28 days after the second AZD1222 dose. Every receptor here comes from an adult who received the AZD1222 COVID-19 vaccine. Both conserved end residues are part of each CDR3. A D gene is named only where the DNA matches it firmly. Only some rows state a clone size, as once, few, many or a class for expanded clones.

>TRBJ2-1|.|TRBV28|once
TGTGCCAGCAGTCATAACGGGATGGGAGTGGGGTCCTACAATGAGCAGTTCTTC
CASSHNGMGVGSYNEQFF
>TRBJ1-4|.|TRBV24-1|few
TGTGCCGCGATGGACGGAGATAATGAAAAACTGTTTTTT
CAAMDGDNEKLFF
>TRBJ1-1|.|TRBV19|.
TGTGCCAGTAGTCTCGCTGAGTGGAACACTGAAGCTTTCTTT
CASSLAEWNTEAFF
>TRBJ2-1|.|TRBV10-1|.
TGCGCCAGCAGTGAGTATAATCGAGCAGTGCAGTTCTTC
CASSEYNRAVQFF
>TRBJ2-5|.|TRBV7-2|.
TGTGCCAGCAGCTTGGGATTTAAAGAGACCCAGTACTTC
CASSLGFKETQYF
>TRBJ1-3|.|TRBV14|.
TGTGCCAGCAGCCAAGCATCGGTCTTGTTCTCTGGAAACACCATATATTTT
CASSQASVLFSGNTIYF
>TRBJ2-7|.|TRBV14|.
TGTGCCAGCAGCCAAAGAACAGGATCCTACGAGCAGTACTTC
CASSQRTGSYEQYF
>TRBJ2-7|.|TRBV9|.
TGTGCCAGCAGCGCTCAACACGGGTTGGGCGAGCAGTACTTC
CASSAQHGLGEQYF
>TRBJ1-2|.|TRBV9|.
TGTGCCAGCAGCGCGATGGACAGACCAAGCTATGGCTACACCTTC
CASSAMDRPSYGYTF
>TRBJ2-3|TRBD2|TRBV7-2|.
TGTGCCAGCAGCTTACAAAGCGGGAGAGATACGCAGTATTTT
CASSLQSGRDTQYF
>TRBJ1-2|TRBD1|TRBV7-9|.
TGTGCCAGCAGCTCACCTGGGACAGGGTACTATGGCTACACCTTC
CASSSPGTGYYGYTF
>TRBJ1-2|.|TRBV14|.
TGTGCCAGCAGCCCGGGCAGGTACTATGGCTACACCTTC
CASSPGRYYGYTF
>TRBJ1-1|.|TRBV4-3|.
TGCGCCAGCAGCCAAGGACAGGAGAACACTGAAGCTTTCTTT
CASSQGQENTEAFF
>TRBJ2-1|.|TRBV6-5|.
TGTGCCAGCAACTACGGGTGCCGTCTCTTC
CASNYGCRLF
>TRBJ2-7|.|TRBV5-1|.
TGCGCCAGCAGCTTGGACGGCAGGGATAATTCATTGGGGTACTTC
CASSLDGRDNSLGYF
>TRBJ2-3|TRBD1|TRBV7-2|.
TGTGCCAGCAGCTTAGGAGGGACAGTGAGTACAGATACGCAGTATTTT
CASSLGGTVSTDTQYF
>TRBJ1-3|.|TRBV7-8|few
TGTGCCAGCAGCCTGGGGCAGGTTTCGGCTGGAAACACCATATATTTT
CASSLGQVSAGNTIYF
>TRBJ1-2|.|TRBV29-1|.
TGCAGCGGTCAATTTCCGGGACGGAGTAACTATGGCTACACCTTC
CSGQFPGRSNYGYTF
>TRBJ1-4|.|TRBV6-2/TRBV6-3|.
TGTGCCAGCAGGTACTCCGGGACGTTTAATGAAAAACTGTTTTTT
CASRYSGTFNEKLFF
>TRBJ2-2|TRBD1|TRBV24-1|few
TGTGCCACCAGTGAGCAGGACAGGGACACCGGGGAGCTGTTTTTT
CATSEQDRDTGELFF
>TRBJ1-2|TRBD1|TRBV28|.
TGTGCCAGCAGTCCCCTACTTGGGACAGGGGACGCCCGAGCTTTGGTTTACTATGGCTACACCTTC
CASSPLLGTGDARALVYYGYTF
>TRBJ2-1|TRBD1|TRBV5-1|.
TGCGCCAGCAGCTCGGGACAGGGGACGAATGAGCAGTTCTTC
CASSSGQGTNEQFF
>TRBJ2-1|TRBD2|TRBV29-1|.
TGCAGCGTTTCCGGCGGGAGGGCCTACAATGAGCAGTTCTTC
CSVSGGRAYNEQFF
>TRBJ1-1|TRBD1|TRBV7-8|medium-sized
TGTGCCAGCAGCTCGGGACAGGGAAACACTGAAGCTTTCTTT
CASSSGQGNTEAFF
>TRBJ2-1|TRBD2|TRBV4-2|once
TGTGCCAGCAGCCAAGATCTTCGCGGACGGGGGGGGAATGAGCAGTTCTTC
CASSQDLRGRGGNEQFF
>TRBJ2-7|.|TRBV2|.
TGTGCCAGCAACCGACAGGCATACGAGCAGTACTTC
CASNRQAYEQYF
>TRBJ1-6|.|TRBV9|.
TGTGCCAGCAGCTCTCGACCGAGTTCCTATAATTCACCCCTCCACTTT
CASSSRPSSYNSPLHF
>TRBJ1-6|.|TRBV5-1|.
TGCGCCAGCAGCTTGGGGCAGAGTTATAATTCACCCCTCCACTTT
CASSLGQSYNSPLHF
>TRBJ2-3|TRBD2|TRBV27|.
TGTGCCAGCAGTTTATTTCCCCCCCGAGCGGGAGGGCCGGCAGATACGCAGTATTTT
CASSLFPPRAGGPADTQYF
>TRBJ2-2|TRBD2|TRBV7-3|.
TGTGCCAGCCGGGCGGGAGAGGTGACCGGGGAGCTGTTTTTT
CASRAGEVTGELFF
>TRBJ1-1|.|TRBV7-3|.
TGTGCCAGCAGCCCTCAGGTGAACACTGAAGCTTTCTTT
CASSPQVNTEAFF
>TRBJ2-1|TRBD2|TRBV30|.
TGTGCCTGGAGTGTAGTGGGAGGGGTCTCCTACAATGAGCAGTTCTTC
CAWSVVGGVSYNEQFF
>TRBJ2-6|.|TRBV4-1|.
TGCGCCAGCAGCCAAGATTATAGAGAGTCTGGGGCCAACGTCCTGACTTTC
CASSQDYRESGANVLTF
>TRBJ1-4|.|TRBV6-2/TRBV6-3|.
TGTGCCAGCAGTTACCGGAACCGAAAACTGTTTTTT
CASSYRNRKLFF
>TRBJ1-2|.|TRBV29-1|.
TGCAGCGTTGAAGGAGGCCTTAACCTTGGCTACACCTTC
CSVEGGLNLGYTF
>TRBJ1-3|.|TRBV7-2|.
TGTGCCAGCAGCACCGAACGGGGGGCGGGAGGAAACACCATATATTTT
CASSTERGAGGNTIYF
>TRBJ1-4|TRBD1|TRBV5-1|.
TGCGCCAGCAGCTTGGGACAGGGGGCCCAGGAAAAACTGTTTTTT
CASSLGQGAQEKLFF
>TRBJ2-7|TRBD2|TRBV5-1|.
TGCGCCAGCCGACTAGCGGGAGTTGAAAGGCAGTACTTC
CASRLAGVERQYF
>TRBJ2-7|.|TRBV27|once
TGTGCCAGCAGTTTAGGAGTTGACTTCGACGAGCAGTACTTC
CASSLGVDFDEQYF
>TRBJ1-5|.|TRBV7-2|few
TGTGCCAGCAGCTTAAGGGACAGCAATCAGCCCCAGCATTTT
CASSLRDSNQPQHF
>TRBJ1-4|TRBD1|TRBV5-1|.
TGCGCCAGCAGCTTATCGGTCAGGGGGAATGAAAAACTGTTTTTT
CASSLSVRGNEKLFF
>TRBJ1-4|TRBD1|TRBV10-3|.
TGTGCCATCAGCGCGACAGGGAGGGGTGAAAAACTGTTTTTT
CAISATGRGEKLFF
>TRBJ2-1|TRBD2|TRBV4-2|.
TGTGCCAGCAGCCAGGGACTAGCGGGGCACAATGAGCAGTTCTTC
CASSQGLAGHNEQFF
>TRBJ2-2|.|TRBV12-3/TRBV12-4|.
TGTGCCAGCAGTTTCGGGGGGCCTGGGGAGCTGTTTTTT
CASSFGGPGELFF
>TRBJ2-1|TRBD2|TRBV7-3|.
TGTGCCAGCAGCCCTAAGGGACTAGCGGGAGGGGGTAATGAGCAGTTCTTC
CASSPKGLAGGGNEQFF
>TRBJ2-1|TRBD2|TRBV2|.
TGTGCCAGCAGCGGGAGGGGCTATGAGCAGTTCTTC
CASSGRGYEQFF
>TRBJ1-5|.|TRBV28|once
TGTGCCAGCAGTTTCCCTATCAAGGGAAATAGCAATCAGCCCCAGCATTTT
CASSFPIKGNSNQPQHF
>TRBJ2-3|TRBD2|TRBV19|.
TGTGCCAGTAGTATAGAGGGGGGACTAGCGTCCCTCGTTAGCACAGATACGCAGTATTTT
CASSIEGGLASLVSTDTQYF
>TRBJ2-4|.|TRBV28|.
TGTGCCAGCAGTCCCCCTTGGACAGCCATAGCCAAAAACATTCAGTACTTC
CASSPPWTAIAKNIQYF
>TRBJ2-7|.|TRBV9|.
TGTGCCAGCAGCGTAGACCTATCGGGAGCCGAGCAGTACTTC
CASSVDLSGAEQYF
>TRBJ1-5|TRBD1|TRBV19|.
TGTCCTCGGGCTCAGGGGACAGTTAGCAATCAGCCCCAGCATTTT
CPRAQGTVSNQPQHF
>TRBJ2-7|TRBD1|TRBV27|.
TGTGCCAGCAGTTTTTCCGGGACAGGGGTCTACGAGCAGTACTTC
CASSFSGTGVYEQYF
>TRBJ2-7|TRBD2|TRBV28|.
TGTGCCAGCAGTTCAACTAGCGGGAGCTCCTACGAGCAGTACTTC
CASSSTSGSSYEQYF
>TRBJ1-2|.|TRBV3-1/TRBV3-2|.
TGTGCCAGCAGCCAAGTCGAGGGCAACTATGGCTACACCTTC
CASSQVEGNYGYTF
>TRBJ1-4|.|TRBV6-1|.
TGTGCCAGCAGTGAAAGCCGCAGATCAGACCTGTTTTTT
CASSESRRSDLFF
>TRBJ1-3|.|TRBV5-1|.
TGCGCCAGCAGCATCCAGGACCGTGGAAACACCATATATTTT
CASSIQDRGNTIYF
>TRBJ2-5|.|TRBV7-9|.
TGTGCCAGCAGGACCCAAGGGCCCGGGGAGACCCAGTACTTC
CASRTQGPGETQYF
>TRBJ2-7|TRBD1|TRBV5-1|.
TGCGCCAGCAGCACTCCCGGGACAGTCGTCAACGAGCAGTACTTC
CASSTPGTVVNEQYF
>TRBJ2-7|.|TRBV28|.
TGTGCCAGCAGAGAACAGGGTTTCAACGAGCAGTACTTC
CASREQGFNEQYF
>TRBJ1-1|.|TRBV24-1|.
TGTGCCACCAGTGACTTGGCAGGAGATGAAGCTTTCTTT
CATSDLAGDEAFF